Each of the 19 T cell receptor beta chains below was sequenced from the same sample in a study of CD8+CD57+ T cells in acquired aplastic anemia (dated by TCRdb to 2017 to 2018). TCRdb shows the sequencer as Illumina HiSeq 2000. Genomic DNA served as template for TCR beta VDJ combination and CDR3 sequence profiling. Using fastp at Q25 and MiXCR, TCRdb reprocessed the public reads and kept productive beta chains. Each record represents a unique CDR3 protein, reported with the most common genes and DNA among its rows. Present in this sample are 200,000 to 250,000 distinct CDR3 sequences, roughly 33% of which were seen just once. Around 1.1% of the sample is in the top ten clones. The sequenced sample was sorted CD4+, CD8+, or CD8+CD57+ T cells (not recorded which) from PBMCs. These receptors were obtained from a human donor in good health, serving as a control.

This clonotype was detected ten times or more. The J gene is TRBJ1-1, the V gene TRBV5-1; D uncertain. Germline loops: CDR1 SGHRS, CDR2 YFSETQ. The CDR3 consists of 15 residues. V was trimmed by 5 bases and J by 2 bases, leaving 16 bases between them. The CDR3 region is CASRGGGGSNTEAFF. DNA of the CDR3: TGCGCCAGCAGGGGAGGAGGCGGCAGTAACACTGAAGCTTTCTTT.

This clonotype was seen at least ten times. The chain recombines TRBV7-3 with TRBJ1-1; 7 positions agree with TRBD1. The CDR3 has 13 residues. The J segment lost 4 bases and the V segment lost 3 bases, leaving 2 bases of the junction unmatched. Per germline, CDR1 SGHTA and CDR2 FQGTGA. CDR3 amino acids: CASSFDRATEAFF. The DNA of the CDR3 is TGTGCCAGCAGCTTTGACAGGGCCACTGAAGCTTTCTTT.

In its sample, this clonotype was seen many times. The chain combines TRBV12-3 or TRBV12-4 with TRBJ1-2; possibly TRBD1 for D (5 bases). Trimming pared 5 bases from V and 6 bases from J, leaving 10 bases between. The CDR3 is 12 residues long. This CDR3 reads CASSRDVNGYTF. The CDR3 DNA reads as TGTGCCAGCAGTAGGGACGTTAATGGCTACACCTTC.

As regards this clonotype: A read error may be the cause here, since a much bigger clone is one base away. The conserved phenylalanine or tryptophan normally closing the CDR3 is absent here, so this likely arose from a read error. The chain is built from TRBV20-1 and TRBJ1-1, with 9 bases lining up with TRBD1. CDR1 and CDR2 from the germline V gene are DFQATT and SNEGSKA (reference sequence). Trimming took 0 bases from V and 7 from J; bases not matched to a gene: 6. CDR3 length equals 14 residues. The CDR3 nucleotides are TGCAGTGCTAGAGAGGGGACAGGGAAGGGTGAAGCTTTCTCT. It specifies CSAREGTGKGEAFS.

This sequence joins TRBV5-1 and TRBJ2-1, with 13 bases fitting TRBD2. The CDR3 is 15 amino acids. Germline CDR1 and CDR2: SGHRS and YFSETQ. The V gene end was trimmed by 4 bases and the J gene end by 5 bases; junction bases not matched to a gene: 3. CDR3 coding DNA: TGCGCCAGCAGCCAGACTAGCGGGAGGCACAATGAGCAGTTCTTC. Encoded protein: CASSQTSGRHNEQFF.

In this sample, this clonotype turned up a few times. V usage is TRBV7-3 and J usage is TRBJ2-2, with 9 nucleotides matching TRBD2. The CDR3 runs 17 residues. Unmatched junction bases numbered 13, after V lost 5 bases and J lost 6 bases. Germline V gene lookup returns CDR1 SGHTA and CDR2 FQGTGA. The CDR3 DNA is TGTGCCAGCAGCCTACGAGGACTAGCGTCGTCTTCCGGGGAGCTGTTTTTT. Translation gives CASSLRGLASSSGELFF.

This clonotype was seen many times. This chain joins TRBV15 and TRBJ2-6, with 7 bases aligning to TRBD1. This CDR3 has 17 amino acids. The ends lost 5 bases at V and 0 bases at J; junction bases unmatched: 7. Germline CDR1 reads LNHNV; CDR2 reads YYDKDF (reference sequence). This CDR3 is CATSSRDSTSGANVLTF. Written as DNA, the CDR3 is TGTGCCACCAGCTCCCGGGACAGCACCTCTGGGGCCAACGTCCTGACTTTC.

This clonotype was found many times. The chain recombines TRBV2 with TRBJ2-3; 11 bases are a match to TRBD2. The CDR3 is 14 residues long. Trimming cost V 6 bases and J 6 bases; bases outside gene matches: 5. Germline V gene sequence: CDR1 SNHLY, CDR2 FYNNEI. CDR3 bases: TGTGCCAGCAGAGGGCGGACTAGCGGGGATACGCAGTATTTT. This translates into CASRGRTSGDTQYF.

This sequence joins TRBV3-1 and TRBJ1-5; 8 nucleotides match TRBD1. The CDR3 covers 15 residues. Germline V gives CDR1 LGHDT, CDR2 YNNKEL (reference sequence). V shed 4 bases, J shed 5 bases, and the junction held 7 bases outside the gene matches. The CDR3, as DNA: TGTGCCAGCAGCCCGGGGACAGGAAGGGATCAGCCCCAGCATTTT. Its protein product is CASSPGTGRDQPQHF.

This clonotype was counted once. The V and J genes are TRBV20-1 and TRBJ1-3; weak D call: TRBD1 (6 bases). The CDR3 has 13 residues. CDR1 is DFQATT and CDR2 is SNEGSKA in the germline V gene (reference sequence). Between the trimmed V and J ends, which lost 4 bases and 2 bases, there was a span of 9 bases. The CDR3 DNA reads TGCAGTGCTAAACAGGGTACTGGAAACACCATATATTTT. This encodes CSAKQGTGNTIYF.

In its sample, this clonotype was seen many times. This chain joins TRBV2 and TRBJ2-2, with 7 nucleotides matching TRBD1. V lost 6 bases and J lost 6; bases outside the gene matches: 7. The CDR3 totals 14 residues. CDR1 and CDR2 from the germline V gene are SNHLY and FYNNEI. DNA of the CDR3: TGTGCCAGCAGAGAGACAGGGAGAGCCGGGGAGCTGTTTTTT. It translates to CASRETGRAGELFF.

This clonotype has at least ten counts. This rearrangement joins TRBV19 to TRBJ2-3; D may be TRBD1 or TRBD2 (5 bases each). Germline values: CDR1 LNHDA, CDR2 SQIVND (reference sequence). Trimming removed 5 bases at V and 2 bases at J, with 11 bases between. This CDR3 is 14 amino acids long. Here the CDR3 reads CASSVGPTTDTQYF. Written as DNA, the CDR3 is TGTGCCAGTAGTGTGGGACCGACCACAGATACGCAGTATTTT. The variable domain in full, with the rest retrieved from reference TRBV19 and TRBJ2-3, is DGGITQSPKYLFRKEGQNVTLSCEQNLNHDAMYWYRQDPGQGLRLIYYSQIVNDFQKGDIAEGYSVSREKKESFPLTVTSAQKNPTAFYLCASSVGPTTDTQYFGPGTRLTVL.

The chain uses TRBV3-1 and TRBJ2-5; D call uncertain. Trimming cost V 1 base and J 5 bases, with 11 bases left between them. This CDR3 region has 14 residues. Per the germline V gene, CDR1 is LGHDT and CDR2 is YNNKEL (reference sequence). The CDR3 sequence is CASSQVRVTETQYF. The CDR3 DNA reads TGTGCCAGCAGCCAAGTCCGTGTAACGGAGACCCAGTACTTC.

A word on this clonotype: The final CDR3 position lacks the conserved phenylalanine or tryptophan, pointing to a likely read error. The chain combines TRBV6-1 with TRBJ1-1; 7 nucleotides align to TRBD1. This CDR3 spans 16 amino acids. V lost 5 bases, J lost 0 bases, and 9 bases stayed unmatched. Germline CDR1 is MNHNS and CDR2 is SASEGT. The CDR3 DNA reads TGTGCCAGCAGTCCGCCCACGGGACAGCTGAACACTGAAGCTTTCCTT. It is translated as CASSPPTGQLNTEAFL.

CDR3 amino acids: CSARGLLKGARRPQHF. The CDR3 DNA reads as TGCAGTGCTAGAGGCCTTCTAAAGGGGGCGCGGCGGCCCCAGCATTTT. V gene TRBV20-1 combines with J gene TRBJ1-5, with 7 bases fitting TRBD1. V lost 1 base to trimming and J lost 9 bases; unmatched junction nucleotides: 15. Germline CDR1 and CDR2: DFQATT and SNEGSKA (reference sequence). This CDR3 is built from 16 residues.

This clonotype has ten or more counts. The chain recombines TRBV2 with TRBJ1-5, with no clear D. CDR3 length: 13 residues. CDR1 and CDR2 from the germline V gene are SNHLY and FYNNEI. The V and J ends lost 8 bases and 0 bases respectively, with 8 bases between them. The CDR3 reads CASRRISNQPQHF. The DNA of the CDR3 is TGTGCCAGCCGTCGAATTAGCAATCAGCCCCAGCATTTT.

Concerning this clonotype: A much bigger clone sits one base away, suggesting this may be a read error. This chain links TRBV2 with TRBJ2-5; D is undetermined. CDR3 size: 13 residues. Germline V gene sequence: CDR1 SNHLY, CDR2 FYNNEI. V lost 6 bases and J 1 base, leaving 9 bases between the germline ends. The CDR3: CASSFVLQETQYF. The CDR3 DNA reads TGTGCCAGCAGCTTCGTTCTCCAAGAGACCCAGTACTTC.

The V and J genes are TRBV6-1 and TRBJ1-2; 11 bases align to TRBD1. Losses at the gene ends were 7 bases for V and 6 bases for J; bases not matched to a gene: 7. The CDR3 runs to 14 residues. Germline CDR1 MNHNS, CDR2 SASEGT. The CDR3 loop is CASTRTGGNNGYTF. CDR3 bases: TGTGCCAGCACTAGGACAGGGGGCAACAATGGCTACACCTTC.

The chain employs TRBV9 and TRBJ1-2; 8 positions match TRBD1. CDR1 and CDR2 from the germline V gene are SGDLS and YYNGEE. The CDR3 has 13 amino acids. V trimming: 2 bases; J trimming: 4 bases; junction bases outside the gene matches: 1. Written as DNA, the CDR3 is TGTGCCAGCAGCGTGGGACAGGCCTATGGCTACACCTTC. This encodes CASSVGQAYGYTF.